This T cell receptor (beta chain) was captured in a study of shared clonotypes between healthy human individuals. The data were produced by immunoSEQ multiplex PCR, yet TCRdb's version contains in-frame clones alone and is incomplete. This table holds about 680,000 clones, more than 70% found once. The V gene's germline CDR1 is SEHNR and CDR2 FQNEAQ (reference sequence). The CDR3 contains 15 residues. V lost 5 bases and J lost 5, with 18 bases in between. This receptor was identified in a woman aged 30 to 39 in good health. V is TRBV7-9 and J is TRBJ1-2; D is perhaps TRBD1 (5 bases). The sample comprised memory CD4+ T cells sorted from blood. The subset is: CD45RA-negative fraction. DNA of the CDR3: TGTGCCAGCAGCCTAGGGGTTGACCTAGGATATGGCTACACCTTC. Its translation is CASSLGVDLGYGYTF.